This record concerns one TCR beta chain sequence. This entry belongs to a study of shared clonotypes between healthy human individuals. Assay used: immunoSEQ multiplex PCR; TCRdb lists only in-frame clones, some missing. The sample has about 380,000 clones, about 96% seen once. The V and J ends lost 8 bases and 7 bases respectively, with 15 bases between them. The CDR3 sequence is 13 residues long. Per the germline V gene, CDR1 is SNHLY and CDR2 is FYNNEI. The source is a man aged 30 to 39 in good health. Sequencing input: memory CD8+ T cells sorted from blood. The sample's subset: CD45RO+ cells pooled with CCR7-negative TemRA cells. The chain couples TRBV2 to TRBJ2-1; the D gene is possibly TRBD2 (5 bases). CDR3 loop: CASEGSRRNEQFF. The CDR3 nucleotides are TGTGCCAGCGAGGGATCCCGTAGGAATGAGCAGTTCTTC.